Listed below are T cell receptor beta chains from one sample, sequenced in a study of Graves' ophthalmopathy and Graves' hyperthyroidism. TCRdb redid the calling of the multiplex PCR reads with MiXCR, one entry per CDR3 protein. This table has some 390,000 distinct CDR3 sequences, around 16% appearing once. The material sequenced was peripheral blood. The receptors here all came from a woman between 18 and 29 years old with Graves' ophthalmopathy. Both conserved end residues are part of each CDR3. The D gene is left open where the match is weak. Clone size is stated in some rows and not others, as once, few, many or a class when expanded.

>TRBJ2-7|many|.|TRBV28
TGTGCCAGCAGTTTATCGGACAGCTGGCCAACCTACGAGCAGTACTTC
CASSLSDSWPTYEQYF
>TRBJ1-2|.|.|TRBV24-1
TGTGCCACCTCGGGGGCCTATGGCTACACCTTC
CATSGAYGYTF
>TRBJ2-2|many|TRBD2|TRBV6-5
TGTGCCAGCAGTCGACTAGCGGGTAGCACCGGGGAGCTGTTTTTT
CASSRLAGSTGELFF
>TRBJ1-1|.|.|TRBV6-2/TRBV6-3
TGTGCCAGCAGGGTTTCCGGCAGCCCCACTGAAGCTTTCTTT
CASRVSGSPTEAFF
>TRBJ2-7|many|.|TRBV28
TGTGCCAGCAGTTCCCCTCAGGGCTCCTACGAGCAGTACTTC
CASSSPQGSYEQYF
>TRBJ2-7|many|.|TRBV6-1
TGTGCCAGCAGTGAAAGTAGGTGGGGGTACGAGCAGTACTTC
CASSESRWGYEQYF
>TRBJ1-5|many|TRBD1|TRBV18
TGTGCCAGCTCACCGGGACAGAATAGCAATCAGCCCCAGCATTTT
CASSPGQNSNQPQHF
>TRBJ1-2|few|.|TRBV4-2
TGTGCCAGCAGCCAAGAGTACACGAACTATGGCTACACCTTC
CASSQEYTNYGYTF
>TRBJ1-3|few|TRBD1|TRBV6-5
TGTGCCAGCAGTTACTCTCCGCAGGGGGGAGGAAACACCATATATTTT
CASSYSPQGGGNTIYF
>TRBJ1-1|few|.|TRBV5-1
TGCGCCAGCAGCTTGGGTGGGGCCGGGGGAACTGAAGCTTTCTTT
CASSLGGAGGTEAFF
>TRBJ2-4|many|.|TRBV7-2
TGTGCCAGCAGCCGTGGTTTAGCCAAAAACATTCAGTACTTC
CASSRGLAKNIQYF
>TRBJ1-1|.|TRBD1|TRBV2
TGTGCCAGCAGGACCGGACAGGGGGAAAGAGCTTTCTTT
CASRTGQGERAFF
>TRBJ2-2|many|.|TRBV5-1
TGCGCCAGCAGCTTGGCAGGGGCTACGAACACCGGGGAGCTGTTTTTT
CASSLAGATNTGELFF
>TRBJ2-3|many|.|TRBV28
TGTGCCTTAAAGGGGGGTAGCACAGATACGCAGTATTTT
CALKGGSTDTQYF
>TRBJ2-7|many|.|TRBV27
TGTGCCAGCCGGAGGGTTGAGGGGTACGAGCAGTACTTC
CASRRVEGYEQYF
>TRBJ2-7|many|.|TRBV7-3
TGTGCCAGCAGCCCCTTTGAGGGCTACGAGCAGTACTTC
CASSPFEGYEQYF
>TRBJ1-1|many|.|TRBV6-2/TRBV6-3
TGTGCCAGCAGTTACACCCCCGGCAGGCTCAACACTGAAGCTTTCTTT
CASSYTPGRLNTEAFF
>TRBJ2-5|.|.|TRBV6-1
TGTGCCAGCACCCGGGACTTACAAGAGACCCAGTACTTC
CASTRDLQETQYF
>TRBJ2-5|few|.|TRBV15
TGTGCCACCAGCAGAGATAGCGTCCGGGAGACCCAGTACTTC
CATSRDSVRETQYF
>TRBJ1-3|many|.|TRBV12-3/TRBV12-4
TGTGCCAGCAGCCAATATGGAAACACCATATATTTT
CASSQYGNTIYF
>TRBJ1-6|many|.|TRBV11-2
TGTGCCAGCACCAACCGGAACAGGGTTGATTCACCCCTCCACTTT
CASTNRNRVDSPLHF
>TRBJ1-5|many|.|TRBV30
TGTGCCTGGAGTAGAACAGTCAATCAGCCCCAGCATTTT
CAWSRTVNQPQHF
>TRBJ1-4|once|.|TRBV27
TGTGCCAGCAGTTCGATTGACCGGCTTAATGAAAAACTGTTTTTT
CASSSIDRLNEKLFF
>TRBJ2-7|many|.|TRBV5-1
TGCGCCAGCAGCCTGGGGACCCCACGGGGGCAGTACTTC
CASSLGTPRGQYF
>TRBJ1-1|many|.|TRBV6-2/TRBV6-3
TGTGCCAGCACCGGTCGGAGCCCGAACACTGAAGCTTTCTTT
CASTGRSPNTEAFF
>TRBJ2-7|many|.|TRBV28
TGTGCCAGCAGTTTCAACTTCGGAGGGAACGAGCAGTACTTC
CASSFNFGGNEQYF
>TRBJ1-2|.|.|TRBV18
TGTGCCAGCTCACCACTGGGGGCTTACTATGGCTACACCTTC
CASSPLGAYYGYTF
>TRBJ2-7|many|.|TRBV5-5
TGTGCCAGCAGCTTGGATCTGGGAGTCAGGACCTACGAGCAGTACTTC
CASSLDLGVRTYEQYF
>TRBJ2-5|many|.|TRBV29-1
TGCAGCGTTGAAGATCCCGGGACTCTTAGGCCCTCGGGGGACTTC
CSVEDPGTLRPSGDF
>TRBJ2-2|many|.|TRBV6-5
TGTGCCAGCAGTTATCCGTTAAGTAGGCCGAACACCGGGGAGCTGTTTTTT
CASSYPLSRPNTGELFF
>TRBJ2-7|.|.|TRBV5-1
TGCGCCAGCACCTTGGGCCCGACCTACGAGCAGTACTTC
CASTLGPTYEQYF
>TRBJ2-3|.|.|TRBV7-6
TGTGCCAGCAGCAAAGTGGCAGATACGCAGTATTTT
CASSKVADTQYF
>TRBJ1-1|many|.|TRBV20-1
TGCAGTGCCGGGGGGGGCATGAACACTGAAGCTTTCTTT
CSAGGGMNTEAFF
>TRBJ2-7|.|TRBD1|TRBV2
TGTGCCAGCAGTGAACGGCCAGGGGGTGAGCAGTACTTC
CASSERPGGEQYF
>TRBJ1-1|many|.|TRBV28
TGTGCCAGCAGTTTCGGGACTTTGAACACTGAAGCTTTCTTT
CASSFGTLNTEAFF
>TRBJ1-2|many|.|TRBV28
TGTGCCAGCACCACGGACGTGCGTGGCTACACCTTC
CASTTDVRGYTF